One sample yielded the 15 T cell receptor beta chains listed below, sequenced in a study of cytomegalovirus exposure and HLA in healthy donors. The primer mix had 60 Vbeta and 13 Jbeta primers. The table came from immunoSEQ multiplex PCR; TCRdb's copy has only in-frame clones and leaves some out. The sample contains roughly 120,000 clones, approximately 61% of which appear only once. Input material: PBMCs. These receptors came from a man younger than 45 in good health and CMV-seropositive.

The rearrangement joins TRBV9 to TRBJ1-1; 11 nucleotides line up with TRBD1. This CDR3 contains 16 residues. V was clipped by 3 bases and J by 4 bases; unmatched bases: 8. In germline, CDR1 is SGDLS, CDR2 YYNGEE. The CDR3 nucleotides are TGTGCCAGCAGCGCGGACAGGGGGCAATTGAGCACTGAAGCTTTCTTT. Encoded protein: CASSADRGQLSTEAFF.

This chain uses TRBV14 with TRBJ2-3; a weak D match, TRBD2 (5 bases). The V end lost 2 bases, the J end lost 3 bases, and 12 bases lay between the germline ends. Germline V gene sequence: CDR1 SGHDN, CDR2 FVKESK. This CDR3 contains 15 residues. The CDR3 sequence is CASSQSLPGTDTQYF. In nucleotides, the CDR3 is TGTGCCAGCAGCCAATCCCTACCGGGGACAGATACGCAGTATTTT.

The genes are TRBV2 and TRBJ2-3; D not resolved. The CDR3 is 12 amino acids. Germline V gives CDR1 SNHLY, CDR2 FYNNEI. With 8 bases removed from V and 2 bases from J, the gap between germline ends came to 8 bases. The CDR3: CASVPHTDTQYF. CDR3 bases: TGTGCCAGCGTTCCACACACAGATACGCAGTATTTT.

J is TRBJ2-1 and V is TRBV5-1; TRBD2 aligns across 10 bases. Germline-derived CDR1 and CDR2 are SGHRS and YFSETQ. The CDR3 is made up of 15 amino acids. Unmatched junction bases numbered 4, after V lost 3 bases and J lost 4 bases. CDR3 nucleotides: TGCGCCAGCAGCTCTGGACTAGCGGTTTACAATGAGCAGTTCTTC. It yields the protein CASSSGLAVYNEQFF.

The chain joins TRBV11-1 to TRBJ2-6; tentatively, D is TRBD1 (5 bases). This CDR3 is built from 15 residues. Trimming cost V 1 base and J 2 bases, with 6 bases left between them. Germline V gene data show CDR1 as SGHAT and CDR2 as FQDESV (reference sequence). The CDR3 bases are TGTGCCAGCAGCTTAGGCAGGGCTGGGGCCAACGTCCTGACTTTC. Amino acid sequence: CASSLGRAGANVLTF.

This chain uses TRBV15 with TRBJ2-1, with 7 bases identical to TRBD2. V was clipped by 0 bases and J by 6 bases; unmatched bases: 2. This CDR3 spans 14 amino acids. Germline-derived CDR1 and CDR2 are LNHNV and YYDKDF (reference sequence). CDR3 DNA: TGTGCCACCAGCAGAGAATGGGGGGGCAATGAGCAGTTCTTC. Translated, it gives CATSREWGGNEQFF.

This clone was counted between two and nine times. The V and J genes are TRBV5-4 and TRBJ1-1; D might be TRBD1 (5 bases). V was pared by 5 bases and J by 11 bases, with 22 bases between. CDR1 SGHNT and CDR2 YYREEE come from the germline V gene (reference sequence). The CDR3 spans 14 residues. Written as DNA, the CDR3 is TGTGCCAGCAGACCCGGGACCTCCGGTGCGGGGGCTTTCTTT. It codes for CASRPGTSGAGAFF.

The chain employs TRBV5-1 and TRBJ1-4, with 11 bases fitting TRBD1. Trimming removed 2 bases from V and 3 bases from J; junction bases left unmatched: 3. This CDR3 is 16 amino acids long. Germline V gene lookup returns CDR1 SGHRS and CDR2 YFSETQ. CDR3 amino acids: CASSLGQGAPNEKLFF. The CDR3 DNA is TGCGCCAGCAGCTTAGGACAGGGGGCGCCTAATGAAAAACTGTTTTTT.

This clone was detected only a few times. The chain has TRBV11-2 and TRBJ2-7; the match to TRBD2 covers 9 bases. V lost 5 bases, J lost 4 bases, and 6 bases stayed unmatched. This CDR3 has 14 amino acids. From germline, CDR1 is SGHAT and CDR2 FQNNGV. The CDR3 region is CASSRAGGLYEQYF. The CDR3 coding sequence is TGTGCCAGCAGCCGAGCGGGGGGATTATACGAGCAGTACTTC.

The J gene is TRBJ1-2, the V gene TRBV2; D ambiguous. V lost 6 bases and J lost 5, with 13 bases in between. CDR3 length: 13 residues. Germline V gene sequence: CDR1 SNHLY, CDR2 FYNNEI. The CDR3 is CASRDGNEYGYTF. In DNA, the CDR3 is TGTGCCAGCAGGGACGGGAACGAATATGGCTACACCTTC.

The chain combines TRBV7-2 with TRBJ1-1; 7 bases are a match to TRBD1. The germline V gene has CDR1 SGHTA and CDR2 FQGNSA. The CDR3 has 14 amino acids. Trimming cost V 3 bases and J 0 bases; bases outside gene matches: 1. In DNA form, the CDR3 reads TGTGCCAGCAGCTTGGGACAGATGAACACTGAAGCTTTCTTT. Translation gives CASSLGQMNTEAFF.

The chain has TRBV7-9 and TRBJ1-6, with 10 bases aligning to TRBD1. Germline CDR1 reads SEHNR; CDR2 reads FQNEAQ (reference sequence). CDR3 length: 19 residues. After removal of 5 bases from V and 1 base from J, the junction contained 11 bases not matched to a gene. This chain's CDR3 is CASSPEGQGMRSYNSPLHF. The CDR3 DNA reads TGTGCCAGCAGCCCAGAGGGACAGGGGATGAGGTCCTATAATTCACCCCTCCACTTT.

The chain links TRBV19 to TRBJ1-3, with 11 bases aligning to TRBD1. The CDR3 contains 15 residues. V shed 6 bases, J shed 7 bases, and the junction held 8 bases outside the gene matches. CDR1 and CDR2 from the germline V gene are LNHDA and SQIVND (reference sequence). DNA of the CDR3: TGTGCCAGTAGCCAGCCCGGACAGGGGGCGAACACCATATATTTT. Translation gives CASSQPGQGANTIYF.

The chain is built from TRBV5-4 and TRBJ2-1; 8 nucleotides match TRBD2. Germline V gene lookup returns CDR1 SGHNT and CDR2 YYREEE (reference sequence). J gave up 11 bases and V 0 bases, and 7 bases lay outside the gene matches. There are 14 residues in the CDR3. The chain's CDR3 is CASSLAGGRLKQFF. The CDR3 DNA is TGTGCCAGCAGCTTGGCGGGCGGGAGGCTGAAGCAGTTCTTC. Complete variable domain (other parts from reference TRBV5-4 and TRBJ2-1): ETGVTQSPTHLIKTRGQQVTLRCSSQSGHNTVSWYQQALGQGPQFIFQYYREEENGRGNFPPRFSGLQFPNYSSELNVNALELDDSALYLCASSLAGGRLKQFFGPGTRLTVL.

The chain employs TRBV7-2 and TRBJ2-3, with 7 bases lining up with TRBD2. V shed 5 bases, J shed 4 bases, and the junction held 18 bases outside the gene matches. The V gene's germline CDR1 is SGHTA and CDR2 FQGNSA. The CDR3 covers 18 residues. CDR3 DNA: TGTGCCAGCAGCCGTAAAGCGAGCCGGGGAGGGCCAGCAGATACGCAGTATTTT. Its protein is CASSRKASRGGPADTQYF.